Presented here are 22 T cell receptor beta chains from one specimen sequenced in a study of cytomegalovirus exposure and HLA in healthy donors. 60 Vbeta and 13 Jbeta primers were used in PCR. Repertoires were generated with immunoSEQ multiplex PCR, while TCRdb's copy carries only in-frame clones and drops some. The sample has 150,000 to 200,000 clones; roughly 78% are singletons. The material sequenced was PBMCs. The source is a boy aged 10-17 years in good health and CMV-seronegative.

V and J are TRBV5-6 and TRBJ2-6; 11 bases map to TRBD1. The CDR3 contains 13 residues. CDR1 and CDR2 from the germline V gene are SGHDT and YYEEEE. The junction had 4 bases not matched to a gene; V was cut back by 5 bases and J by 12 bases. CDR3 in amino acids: CASRMGQGVVLTF. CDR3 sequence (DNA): TGTGCCAGCAGAATGGGACAGGGGGTCGTCCTGACTTTC.

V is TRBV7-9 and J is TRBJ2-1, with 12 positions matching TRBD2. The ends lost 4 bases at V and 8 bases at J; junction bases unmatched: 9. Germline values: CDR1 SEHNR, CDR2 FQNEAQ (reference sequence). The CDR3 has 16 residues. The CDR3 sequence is CASSSGLAGEDYEQFF. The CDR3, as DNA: TGTGCCAGCAGCTCGGGACTAGCGGGCGAGGACTATGAGCAGTTCTTC. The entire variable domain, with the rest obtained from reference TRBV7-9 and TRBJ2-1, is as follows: DTGVSQNPRHKITKRGQNVTFRCDPISEHNRLYWYRQTLGQGPEFLTYFQNEAQLEKSRLLSDRFSAERPKGSFSTLEIQRTEQGDSAMYLCASSSGLAGEDYEQFFGPGTRLTVL.

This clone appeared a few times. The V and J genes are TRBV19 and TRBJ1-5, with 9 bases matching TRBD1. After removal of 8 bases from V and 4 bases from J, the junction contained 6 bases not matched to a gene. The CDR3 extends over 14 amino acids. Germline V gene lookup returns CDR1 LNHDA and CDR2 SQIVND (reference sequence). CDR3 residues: CASSRDRENQPQHF. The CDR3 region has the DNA TGTGCCAGTTCTAGGGACAGGGAAAATCAGCCCCAGCATTTT.

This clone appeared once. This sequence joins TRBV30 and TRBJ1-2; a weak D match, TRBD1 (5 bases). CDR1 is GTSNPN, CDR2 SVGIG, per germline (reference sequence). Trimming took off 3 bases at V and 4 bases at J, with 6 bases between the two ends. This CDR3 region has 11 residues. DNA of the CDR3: TGTGCCTGGAGGGGGGGCTATGGCTACACCTTC. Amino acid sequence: CAWRGGYGYTF. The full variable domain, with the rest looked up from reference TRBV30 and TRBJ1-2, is SQTIHQWPATLVQPVGSPLSLECTVEGTSNPNLYWYRQAAGRGLQLLFYSVGIGQISSEVPQNLSASRPQDRQFILSSKKLLLSDSGFYLCAWRGGYGYTFGSGTRLTVV.

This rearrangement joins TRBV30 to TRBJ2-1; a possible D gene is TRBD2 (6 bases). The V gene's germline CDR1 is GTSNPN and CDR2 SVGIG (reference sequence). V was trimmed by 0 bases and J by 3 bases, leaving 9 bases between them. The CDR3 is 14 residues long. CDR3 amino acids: CAWSVRGYYNEQFF. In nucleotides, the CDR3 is TGTGCCTGGAGTGTACGGGGGTACTACAATGAGCAGTTCTTC.

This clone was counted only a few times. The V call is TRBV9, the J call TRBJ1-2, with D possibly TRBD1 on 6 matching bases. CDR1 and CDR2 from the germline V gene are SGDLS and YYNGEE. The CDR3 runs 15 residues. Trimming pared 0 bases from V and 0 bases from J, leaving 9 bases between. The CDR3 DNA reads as TGTGCCAGCAGCGTAGGGGGGCCAGCTAACTATGGCTACACCTTC. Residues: CASSVGGPANYGYTF.

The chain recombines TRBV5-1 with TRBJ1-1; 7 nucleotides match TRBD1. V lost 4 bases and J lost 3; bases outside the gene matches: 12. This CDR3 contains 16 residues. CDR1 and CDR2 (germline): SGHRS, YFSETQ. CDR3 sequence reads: CASSIDRVGADTEAFF. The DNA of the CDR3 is TGCGCCAGCAGCATCGACAGGGTGGGGGCGGACACTGAAGCTTTCTTT.

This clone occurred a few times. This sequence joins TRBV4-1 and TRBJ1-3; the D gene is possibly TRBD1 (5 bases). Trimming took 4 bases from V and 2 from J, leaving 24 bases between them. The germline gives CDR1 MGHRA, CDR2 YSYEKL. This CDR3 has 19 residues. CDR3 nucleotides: TGCGCCAGCAGCCCCATTCTGGGTCCGACGGCAGGGACTGGAAACACCATATATTTT. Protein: CASSPILGPTAGTGNTIYF.

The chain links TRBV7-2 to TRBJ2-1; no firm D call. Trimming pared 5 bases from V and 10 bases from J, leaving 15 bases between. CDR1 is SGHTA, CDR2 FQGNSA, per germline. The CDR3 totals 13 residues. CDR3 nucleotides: TGTGCCAGCAGCGTTCAACTTGATCTAGAGCAGTTCTTC. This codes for CASSVQLDLEQFF.

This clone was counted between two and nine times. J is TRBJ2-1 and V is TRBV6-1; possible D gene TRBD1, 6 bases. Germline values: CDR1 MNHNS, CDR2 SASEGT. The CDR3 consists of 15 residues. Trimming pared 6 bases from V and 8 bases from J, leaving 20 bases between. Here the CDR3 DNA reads TGTGCCAGCAGCTCAGTTAAAGGGGGAGTCGATGAGCAGTTCTTC. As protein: CASSSVKGGVDEQFF.

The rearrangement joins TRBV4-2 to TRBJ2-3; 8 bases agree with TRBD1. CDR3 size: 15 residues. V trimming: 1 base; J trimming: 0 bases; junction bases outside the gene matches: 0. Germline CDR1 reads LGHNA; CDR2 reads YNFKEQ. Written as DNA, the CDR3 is TGTGCCAGCAGCCAAGGACAGGGGAGCACAGATACGCAGTATTTT. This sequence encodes CASSQGQGSTDTQYF.

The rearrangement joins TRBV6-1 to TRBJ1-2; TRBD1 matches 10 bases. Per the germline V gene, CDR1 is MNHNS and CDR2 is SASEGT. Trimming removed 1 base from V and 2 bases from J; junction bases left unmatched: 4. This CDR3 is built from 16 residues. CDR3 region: CASSEVWGQGNYGYTF. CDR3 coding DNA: TGTGCCAGCAGTGAAGTCTGGGGACAGGGGAACTATGGCTACACCTTC.

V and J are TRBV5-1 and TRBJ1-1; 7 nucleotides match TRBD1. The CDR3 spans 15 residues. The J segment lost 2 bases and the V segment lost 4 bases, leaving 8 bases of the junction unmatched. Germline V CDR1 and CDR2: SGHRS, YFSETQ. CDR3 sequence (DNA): TGCGCCAGCAGCCCAACGGGGACAGTCAACACTGAAGCTTTCTTT. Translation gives CASSPTGTVNTEAFF.

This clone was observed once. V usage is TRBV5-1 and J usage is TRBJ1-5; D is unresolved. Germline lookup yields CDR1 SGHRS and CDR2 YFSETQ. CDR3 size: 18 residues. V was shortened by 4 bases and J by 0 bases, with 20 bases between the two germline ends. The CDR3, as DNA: TGCGCCAGCAGCCCGGGTCCGGGAGGCATGGCTAGCAATCAGCCCCAGCATTTT. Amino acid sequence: CASSPGPGGMASNQPQHF.

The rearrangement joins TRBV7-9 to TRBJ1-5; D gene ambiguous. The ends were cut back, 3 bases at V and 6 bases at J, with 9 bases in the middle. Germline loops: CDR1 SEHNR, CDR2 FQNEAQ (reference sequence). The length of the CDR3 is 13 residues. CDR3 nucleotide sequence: TGTGCCAGCAGCTTGGGAGGCTCTCAGCCCCAGCATTTT. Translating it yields CASSLGGSQPQHF.

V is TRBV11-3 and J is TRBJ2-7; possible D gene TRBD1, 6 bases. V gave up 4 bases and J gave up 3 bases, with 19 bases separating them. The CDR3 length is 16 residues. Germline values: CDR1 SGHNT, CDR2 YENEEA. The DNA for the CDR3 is TGTGCCAGCAGCTCGGAGACAGGCGGCTGGGTCTACGAGCAGTACTTC. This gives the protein CASSSETGGWVYEQYF.

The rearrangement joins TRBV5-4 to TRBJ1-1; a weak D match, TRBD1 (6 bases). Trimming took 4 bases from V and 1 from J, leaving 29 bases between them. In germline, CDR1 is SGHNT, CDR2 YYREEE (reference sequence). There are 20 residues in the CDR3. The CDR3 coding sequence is TGTGCCAGCAGCGGAGAAGACACGCGGGGGCGCGTCATTGCGAACACTGAAGCTTTCTTT. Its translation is CASSGEDTRGRVIANTEAFF.

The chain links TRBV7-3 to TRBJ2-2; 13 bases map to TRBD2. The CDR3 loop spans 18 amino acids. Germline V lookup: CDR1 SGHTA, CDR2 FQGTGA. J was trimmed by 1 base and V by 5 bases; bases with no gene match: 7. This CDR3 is CASSGRTSGGGNTGELFF. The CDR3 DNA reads TGTGCCAGCAGCGGCCGGACTAGCGGGGGCGGGAACACCGGGGAGCTGTTTTTT.

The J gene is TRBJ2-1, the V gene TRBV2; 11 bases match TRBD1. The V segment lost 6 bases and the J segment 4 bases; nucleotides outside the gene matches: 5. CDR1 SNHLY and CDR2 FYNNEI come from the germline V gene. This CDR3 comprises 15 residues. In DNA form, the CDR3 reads TGTGCCAGCAGGGGGGGACAGGGGGGGTACAATGAGCAGTTCTTC. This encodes CASRGGQGGYNEQFF.

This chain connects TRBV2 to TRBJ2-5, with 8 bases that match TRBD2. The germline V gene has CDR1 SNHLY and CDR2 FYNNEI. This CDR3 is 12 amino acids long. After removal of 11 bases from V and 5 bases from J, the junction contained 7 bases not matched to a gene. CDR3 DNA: TGTGCCCTCAGGACTAGCCGTGAGACCCAGTACTTC. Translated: CALRTSRETQYF.

The CDR3 loop reads CASSIAVLAGVSYNEQFF. CDR3 nucleotides: TGTGCCAGTAGTATAGCGGTACTAGCGGGTGTCTCCTACAATGAGCAGTTCTTC. The chain couples TRBV19 to TRBJ2-1; 9 bases match TRBD2. Germline V gene data show CDR1 as LNHDA and CDR2 as SQIVND (reference sequence). CDR3 length: 18 residues. Trimming cost V 1 base and J 0 bases; bases outside gene matches: 7.

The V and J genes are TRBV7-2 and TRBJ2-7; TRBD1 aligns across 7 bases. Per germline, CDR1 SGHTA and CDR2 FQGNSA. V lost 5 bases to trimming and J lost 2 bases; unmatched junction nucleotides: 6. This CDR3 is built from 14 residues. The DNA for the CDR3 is TGTGCCAGCAGCACGCGGACAGGAGCCTACGAGCAGTACTTC. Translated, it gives CASSTRTGAYEQYF.